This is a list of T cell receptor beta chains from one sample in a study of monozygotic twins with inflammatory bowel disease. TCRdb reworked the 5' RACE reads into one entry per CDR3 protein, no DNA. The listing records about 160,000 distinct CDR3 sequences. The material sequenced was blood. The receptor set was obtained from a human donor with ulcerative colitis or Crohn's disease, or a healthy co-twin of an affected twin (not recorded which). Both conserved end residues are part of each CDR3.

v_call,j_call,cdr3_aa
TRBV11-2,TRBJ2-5,CASSLEPGTGKETQYF
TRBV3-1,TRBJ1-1,CASSQSTGTAFYEAFF
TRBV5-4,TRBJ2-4,CASSTGSSGKNIQYF
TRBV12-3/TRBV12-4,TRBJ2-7,CASGKTGGLPYDQYF
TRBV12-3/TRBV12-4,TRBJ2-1,CASTVLLAAYNEQFF
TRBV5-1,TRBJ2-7,CASSLGQPAYEQYF
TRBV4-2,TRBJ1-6,CASSQDLRWTLHF
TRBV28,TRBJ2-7,CASSKDRGLSYEQYF
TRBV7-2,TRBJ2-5,CASSPYGGGTQYF
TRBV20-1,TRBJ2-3,CSADPPPQREIGPDTQYF
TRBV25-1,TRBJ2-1,CASSAGKRQFF
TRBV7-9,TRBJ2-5,CASSLGTSGISGETQYF
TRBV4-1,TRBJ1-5,CASSQDLGTGGLGQPQHF
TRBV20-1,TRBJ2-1,CSARDATGGVDNEQFF
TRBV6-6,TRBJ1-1,CASSTDRGLTEAFF
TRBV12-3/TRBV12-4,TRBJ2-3,CASSLTTWAGGTDTQYF
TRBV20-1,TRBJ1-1,CSVSYPDRRNTEAFF
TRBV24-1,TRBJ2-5,CATSDPGGFSETQYF
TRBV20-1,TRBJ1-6,CSASGTSPLHF
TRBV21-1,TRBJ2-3,CASSKDPPDTQYF
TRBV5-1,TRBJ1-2,CASAETGGNGYTF
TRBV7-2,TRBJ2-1,CASSPRTSGSGMEQFF
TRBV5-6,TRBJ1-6,CASSSRLSYNSPLHF
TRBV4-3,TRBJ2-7,CASSQTGLTEQYF
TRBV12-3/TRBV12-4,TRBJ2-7,CASSPWGNGYEQYF
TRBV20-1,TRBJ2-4,CSGKRLAKNIQYF
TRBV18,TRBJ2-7,CASSPGGGSYEQYF
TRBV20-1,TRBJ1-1,CSARQGATEAFF
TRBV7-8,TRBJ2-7,CASSNRQGAKSYEQYF
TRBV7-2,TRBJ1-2,CASSLDRDSGYGYTF
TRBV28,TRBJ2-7,CASSLSPYIYEQYF
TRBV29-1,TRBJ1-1,CSVARQALNTEAFF
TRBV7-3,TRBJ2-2,CASSSMGRLASGELFF
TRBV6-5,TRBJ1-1,CASSYRGVWNTEAFF
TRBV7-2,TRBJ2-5,CASSNRGRRETQYF
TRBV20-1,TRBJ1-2,CSADSTDNYGYTF
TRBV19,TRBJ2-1,CASSIDAGTARRQNEQFF
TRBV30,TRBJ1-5,CAWAGTNQPQHF
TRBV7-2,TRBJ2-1,CASSLVSQGDYNEQFF
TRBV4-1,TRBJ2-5,CASSHFSQETQYF
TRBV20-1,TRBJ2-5,CSASRPQETQYF
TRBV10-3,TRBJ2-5,CAISRLSQETQYF
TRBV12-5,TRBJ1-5,CASGLGLEPQHF
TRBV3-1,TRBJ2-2,CASSQDTATNTGELFF